This T cell receptor (beta chain) was found in a study of post-analysis software for immune sequencing data. Whole-study context: Included courses were relapsing-remitting and secondary progressive multiple sclerosis; progressive-relapsing multiple sclerosis was also included. Study results and caveats: Relative to controls, patients with multiple sclerosis showed significantly lower normalized Chao1 diversity. A handful of TRBV segments were significantly more frequent in patients than in controls. TRBV5-6, TRBV5-1 and TRBV20-1 were among these segments.

Tagging with unique molecular identifiers was a feature of the TCR beta cDNA libraries. Researchers reported roughly 0.5 million cDNA molecules coming from around 1 to 10 million T cells. From the PCR reads, TCRdb called clonotypes with MiXCR, one entry per CDR3 protein. The table has some 260,000 distinct CDR3 sequences, 35% to 40% seen once. The V and J ends lost 5 bases and 5 bases respectively, with 18 bases between them. This CDR3 contains 15 residues. In this sample, this clonotype turned up many times. Its antigen is undetermined. This clonotype was obtained from a girl under 18 with multiple sclerosis. Sequencing was carried out using blood. The V gene is TRBV12-3 or TRBV12-4, the J gene TRBJ1-1; D not certain. CDR3 sequence reads: CASSPSRRGGTEAFF. The CDR3 nucleotides read TGTGCCAGCAGTCCATCCCGGCGGGGAGGAACTGAAGCTTTCTTT.